This T cell receptor (beta chain) was found in a study of OX40 agonist ivuxolimab in advanced cancers. Across the study: Cohort: around 79% men, mean age about 60, aged roughly 23 to 90.

Study observations and caveats: Among T cells, CD8+ cells averaged more expanded clones than CD4+ cells.

TCRdb's copy holds only in-frame clones and misses some; the assay was immunoSEQ multiplex PCR. The sample contains 75,000 to 100,000 clones, just over 85% of which appear only once. For this clone: Its cognate antigen is unknown.

V shed 5 bases and J shed 1 base, with 8 bases lying between them. This CDR3 is built from 14 residues. CDR1 is SGHTA and CDR2 is FQGTGA in the germline V gene. This clonotype was sampled from an adult with an advanced solid tumor such as melanoma, head and neck, liver or kidney cancer. The sequencing here drew on CD4+ or CD8+ T cells sorted from blood, taken in a trial of the OX40 agonist ivuxolimab. V gene TRBV7-3 combines with J gene TRBJ1-4; perhaps TRBD1 as D (5 bases). CDR3 residues: CASSGHGTNEKLFF. The CDR3, as DNA: TGTGCCAGCAGCGGACACGGAACTAATGAAAAACTGTTTTTT.